The next 6 T cell receptor beta chains were all read from a single sample in a study of PD-1 blockade in classical Hodgkin lymphoma. Sequencing used immunoSEQ multiplex PCR; TCRdb keeps in-frame clones, though not all of them. The table lists 15,000 to 17,000 clones, 70% to 90% of them singletons. Time point: newly diagnosed, previously untreated cHL patient sample. Negative magnetic selection isolated CD4+ T cells from thawed PBMCs. The material sequenced was CD4+ T cells from blood. All receptors derive from a human donor with classical Hodgkin lymphoma.

V gene TRBV30 combines with J gene TRBJ2-3, with a weak D call TRBD2 (6 bases). This CDR3 is built from 12 residues. The V end was cut by 1 base, the J end by 6 bases, with 8 bases between. Germline loops: CDR1 GTSNPN, CDR2 SVGIG (reference sequence). The CDR3 DNA reads TGTGCCTGGAGTGGTAGCGGCGATACGCAGTATTTT. Translating gives CAWSGSGDTQYF.

V and J are TRBV28 and TRBJ2-7; D perhaps matches TRBD1 (5 bases). This CDR3 is 16 amino acids long. Germline CDR1 and CDR2: MDHEN and SYDVKM. The V and J ends lost 4 bases and 4 bases respectively, with 20 bases between them. CDR3 residues: CASSSTNPGLGYEQYF. CDR3 DNA: TGTGCCAGCAGTTCGACAAATCCAGGGCTCGGTTACGAGCAGTACTTC.

V is TRBV7-3 and J is TRBJ2-5, with 7 bases that match TRBD1. The CDR3 totals 16 residues. Looked up from germline, CDR1 is SGHTA and CDR2 is FQGTGA. With V trimmed by 0 bases and J by 4 bases, 8 bases remained unmatched. The CDR3 DNA follows: TGTGCCAGCAGCTTAACCGGGACAGCTCGGAGAGAGACCCAGTACTTC. Translating it yields CASSLTGTARRETQYF. The full variable domain, with the rest looked up from reference TRBV7-3 and TRBJ2-5, is GAGVSQTPSNKVTEKGKYVELRCDPISGHTALYWYRQSLGQGPEFLIYFQGTGAADDSGLPNDRFFAVRPEGSVSTLKIQRTERGDSAVYLCASSLTGTARRETQYFGPGTRLLVL.

This chain joins TRBV27 and TRBJ2-1; 9 bases are a match to TRBD1. Germline trimming cut 3 bases from V and 9 bases from J; bases unmatched to any gene: 12. CDR1 is MNHEY, CDR2 SMNVEV, per germline (reference sequence). The CDR3 is made up of 16 amino acids. CDR3 sequence reads: CASSLGPGQGFSEQFF. CDR3 in DNA: TGTGCCAGCAGTTTGGGACCGGGACAGGGTTTCTCTGAGCAGTTCTTC.

V is TRBV25-1 and J is TRBJ1-1; D not resolved. The CDR3 is made up of 14 amino acids. Germline CDR1 reads MGHDK; CDR2 reads SYGVNS. The V end was cut by 1 base, the J end by 4 bases, with 10 bases between. CDR3 sequence: CASSEFWGGTEAFF. The CDR3 DNA follows: TGTGCCAGCAGTGAATTCTGGGGAGGCACTGAAGCTTTCTTT. Looking up the rest from reference TRBV25-1 and TRBJ1-1 gives the full variable domain: EADIYQTPRYLVIGTGKKITLECSQTMGHDKMYWYQQDPGMELHLIHYSYGVNSTEKGDLSSESTVSRIRTEHFPLTLESARPSHTSQYLCASSEFWGGTEAFFGQGTRLTVV.

The genes are TRBV27 and TRBJ2-1, with D maybe TRBD2 (6 bases). V gave up 7 bases and J gave up 5 bases, with 9 bases separating them. Germline V gene sequence: CDR1 MNHEY, CDR2 SMNVEV (reference sequence). The CDR3 spans 12 residues. CDR3: CASTSAHNEQFF. CDR3 nucleotide sequence: TGTGCCAGCACTAGCGCCCACAATGAGCAGTTCTTC.